The rows below give T cell receptor beta chains drawn from one sample of a study of CD8 T cells in ankylosing spondylitis. TCRdb re-called the 5' RACE reads with MiXCR, one entry per CDR3 protein. The sample has 350,000 to 550,000 distinct CDR3 sequences, 25% to 30% seen once. The sequenced sample consisted of blood, either unsorted or a sorted T cell fraction (not recorded which). These receptors came from a male donor with ankylosing spondylitis. Each CDR3 is given without its conserved first and last residue. Fields, in order: J gene, V gene, CDR3 protein.

>TRBJ2-1|TRBV28
ASSLSGAPYGQF
>TRBJ2-2|TRBV12-3/TRBV12-4
ASSSPRSTGELF
>TRBJ2-7|TRBV9
ASSPREGLTLSYEQY
>TRBJ1-5|TRBV20-1
SARVGQGGQPQH
>TRBJ2-3|TRBV12-3/TRBV12-4
ASSFIGGESDTQY
>TRBJ2-1|TRBV20-1
SAREGSTYNEQF
>TRBJ2-5|TRBV11-2
ASSIQVGASGTQY
>TRBJ2-1|TRBV5-5
ASTKETNWAYNEQF
>TRBJ2-2|TRBV2
ASNPGQDTGELF
>TRBJ1-2|TRBV20-1
SARDPNRPNYGYT
>TRBJ2-5|TRBV4-2
ASSQGGSYQETQY
>TRBJ2-1|TRBV6-4
ASSETDSYNEQF
>TRBJ1-2|TRBV24-1
ATSDQRYGYT
>TRBJ2-2|TRBV11-3
ASTLGQANTGELF
>TRBJ2-7|TRBV12-3/TRBV12-4
ASSLQDYRYEQY
>TRBJ1-6|TRBV7-8
ASSLAPTTGPDSPLH
>TRBJ1-5|TRBV27
ASSQSGRSFSPQH
>TRBJ1-2|TRBV30
AWSRDRPYGYT
>TRBJ2-2|TRBV4-2
ASSQVLVGANTGELF
>TRBJ1-5|TRBV12-3/TRBV12-4
ASSSRGQGGWPQH
>TRBJ1-2|TRBV15
ATSRDVRGYT
>TRBJ2-3|TRBV10-3
AIRVTSDTDTQY
>TRBJ1-1|TRBV5-1
ASSAGQGRYTEAF
>TRBJ2-1|TRBV7-7
ASSNRSGEQF
>TRBJ1-1|TRBV5-1
ASSLEGGRMDTEAF
>TRBJ2-1|TRBV20-1
SARDGHRSSYNEQF
>TRBJ1-4|TRBV3-1
ASSQDRFRNEKLF
>TRBJ2-3|TRBV7-2
ASSLGSRATDTQY
>TRBJ2-1|TRBV20-1
SARGTSLPLAEQF
>TRBJ2-1|TRBV12-3/TRBV12-4
ASRLGLGGSYNEQF
>TRBJ2-1|TRBV3-1
ASSPGLAGVPRF
>TRBJ1-5|TRBV20-1
SAMDNDRPQH
>TRBJ2-2|TRBV20-1
SARERGAGELF
>TRBJ2-6|TRBV5-1
ASSVGTGAGANVLT
>TRBJ2-1|TRBV29-1
SVEAEGSGDTYNEQF
>TRBJ2-1|TRBV19
ASSTRADLTYNEQF
>TRBJ2-3|TRBV5-4
ASSSRTSGDPIPQY
>TRBJ2-3|TRBV24-1
ATSDPWRDTDTQY
>TRBJ2-1|TRBV7-8
ASSLVSRSYNEQF
>TRBJ2-2|TRBV15
ATSRDIVGELF
>TRBJ2-7|TRBV20-1
SAGGKRGHEQY
>TRBJ2-4|TRBV3-1
ASSQVGTGKDIQY
>TRBJ1-3|TRBV7-2
ASSPGTAFSGNTIY
>TRBJ2-2|TRBV3-1
ASSRSGIAGELF
>TRBJ2-5|TRBV5-6
ASNPQGLETQY
>TRBJ2-2|TRBV7-2
ASSFPEHTGELF
>TRBJ2-7|TRBV20-1
SATRTYEQY
>TRBJ2-6|TRBV12-3/TRBV12-4
ASSATGLPNVLT
>TRBJ2-1|TRBV20-1
SALDSYEQF
>TRBJ1-4|TRBV29-1
SGGTSENEKLF
>TRBJ2-1|TRBV20-1
SATGTSDYNEQF
>TRBJ2-7|TRBV5-1
ASSQDRGQSEQY
>TRBJ2-1|TRBV7-8
ASSLGRAGAYNEQF
>TRBJ1-3|TRBV7-9
ASSLNSDIGNTIY
>TRBJ2-5|TRBV4-1
ASSQIYGPNRETQY
>TRBJ2-3|TRBV24-1
ATSASGADTQY
>TRBJ2-5|TRBV29-1
SSSGSEETQY
>TRBJ2-3|TRBV19
ASSIKSEDTQY
>TRBJ2-1|TRBV15
ATSRVPGTDNEQF